This T cell receptor (beta chain) derives from a study of beta chain features in type 1 diabetes. General study findings and limits: Diminished insertions and augmented deletions at VDJ junctions characterized type 1 diabetes patients. Healthy donors had naive, central memory and Treg TCRB repertoires that appeared less similar than those seen among patients. Shortening of TCRB CDR3s, moderate but significant, appeared in all four CD4+ subsets of Type 1 diabetes patients.

Investigators reverse transcribed all isolated RNA, so they sequenced expressed TCRB transcripts. Naive, central memory and regulatory T cell samples averaged about 3.5 million reads. The repertoire was sequenced with immunoSEQ multiplex PCR; TCRdb's copy has only in-frame clones and lacks some. The table lists approximately 170,000 clones, approximately 7.8% of them singletons. From germline, CDR1 is SGHRS and CDR2 YFSETQ. The germline V and J ends were trimmed by 4 bases and 4 bases, with 14 bases remaining between them. The CDR3 is 15 residues long. This clone was found a few times. Its cognate antigen is unknown.

Material for sequencing was central memory CD4+ T cells from blood. This TCR came from a woman aged 40 to 50 with type 1 diabetes. V and J are TRBV5-1 and TRBJ2-2, with a weak D call TRBD2 (5 bases). CDR3 bases: TGCGCCAGCAGCCCCGCAGCCCGGGGCACCGGGGAGCTGTTTTTT. Residues: CASSPAARGTGELFF.